This T cell receptor (beta chain) was observed in a study of T-cell reconstitution after alpha-beta-depleted transplantation in children. Trimming left V 3 bases short and J 0 bases short, with 21 bases between. Germline values: CDR1 DFQATT, CDR2 SNEGSKA (reference sequence). The CDR3 extends over 18 amino acids. This clonotype was counted ten times or more. During its preparation, the TCRbeta library received unique molecular identifiers. Each CDR3 protein gets one entry after TCRdb re-called the PCR reads with MiXCR. The sample lists some 240,000 distinct CDR3 sequences, about 9.6% occurring once. The chain employs TRBV20-1 and TRBJ1-5; the D is unclear. The sequenced sample was PBMCs from the stem cell graft donor, obtained from the stem cell graft. This sequence was found in a human donor who donated a stem cell graft to a child with SCID. CDR3 DNA sequence: TGCAGTGCTAGCCCCAATCCGGAGGTCCCTTATAGCAATCAGCCCCAGCATTTT. Translation gives CSASPNPEVPYSNQPQHF.